The T cell receptor beta chain described here comes from a study of T cell changes during pregnancy in multiple sclerosis. J gave up 6 bases and V 4 bases, and 8 bases lay outside the gene matches. The CDR3 has 14 residues. The germline V gene has CDR1 SGHAT and CDR2 FQNNGV. Here immunoSEQ multiplex PCR was the method, and the copy in TCRdb shows in-frame clones only, minus some. The data show roughly 28,000 clones, roughly 92% seen once. This receptor was taken from a female donor with multiple sclerosis, enrolled in a pregnancy study. Sample: CD8+ T cells from peripheral blood mononuclear cells, taken before pregnancy. This chain uses TRBV11-2 with TRBJ1-1; 7 bases align to TRBD1. Here the CDR3 DNA reads TGTGCCAGCAGCTCCTTTACAGGGGAGGCTGAAGCTTTCTTT. Amino acids: CASSSFTGEAEAFF. Looking up the rest from reference TRBV11-2 and TRBJ1-1 gives the full variable domain: EAGVAQSPRYKIIEKRQSVAFWCNPISGHATLYWYQQILGQGPKLLIQFQNNGVVDDSQLPKDRFSAERLKGVDSTLKIQPAKLEDSAVYLCASSSFTGEAEAFFGQGTRLTVV.